The subject of this entry is one T cell receptor beta chain. This clone was observed a few times. The target of this receptor is not known. No base qualities exist here, and no much larger clone lies one base off it. The library was made by the immunoSEQ multiplex PCR assay. DNA from the cultured, isolated CD4+ T cells was subjected to TCR beta CDR3 sequencing. As for the authors' bioinformatics: Non-productive TCR sequences were removed, reads were trimmed to the CDR3 region, and CDR3s of at least 7 amino acids were retained. Antigen-specific clonotypes were identified using the MANAFEST web app by comparison of expansion in peptide wells against reference cultures. Positive clones required FDR<0.05 expansion versus reference and all other wells, odds ratio above 5, and frequency above 0.1% in two replicate wells. Cross-reactive clonotypes were defined as significantly expanded in SARS-CoV-2 spike wells and in at least one common cold coronavirus spike condition. Levenshtein distance calculated with the stringdist R package was used to assess CDR3 similarity, and unrooted trees were constructed with ape in R 3.6.1. Entries here come from immuneACCESS through TCRdb and include only in-frame sequences with V and J called. Some clones fail to appear in such tables; in the studies checked, an unresolved V gene covers under half of the shortfall, and the cause of the remainder is unknown. Clone size and V and J calls were adopted from that table, with D and trimming inferred from the DNA. Counted in this sample were roughly 26,000 clones; approximately 78% of them appeared once. Together, the top ten hold 15% to 20% of the sample.

In the ViraFEST assay, PBMC were stimulated with viral peptide pools, and TCR sequencing was then used to find antigen-specific CD4+ T cell clonotypes based on their expansion. After less than eleven days of culture, CD4+ T cells were isolated with the EasySep CD4+ T cell isolation kit. PCR-confirmed SARS-CoV-2 infection had occurred in convalescent patients between March and December 2020, before the Alpha, Beta and Delta variants emerged in the United States. Each well held under 2.5 million PBMC cultured in IMDM containing about 5.5% human AB serum, around 10 IU/ml IL-2 and gentamicin, along with around 9.4 ug/ml peptides. Half of the culture medium was replaced with fresh IL-2-containing medium on days 3 and 7. Unless noted otherwise, every peptide stimulation condition was cultured in triplicate wells. PBMC were separated from whole blood using Ficoll-Paque Plus gradient centrifugation and were then either cryopreserved at -140C or used fresh. The overlapping peptide pools covered the spike proteins of SARS-CoV-2 as well as those of the common cold coronaviruses HCoV-NL63, HCoV-OC43 and HCoV-229E. The QIAamp micro DNA kit was used to extract genomic DNA from the cultured CD4+ T cells.

Between the V and J ends, shortened by 9 bases and 4 bases respectively, the junction contains 21 bases. The germline V gene gives CDR1 as KGHSH and CDR2 as LQKENI. The cysteine opens and the phenylalanine closes a CDR3 of 16 amino acids. The only DNA kept is the CDR3, 48 bases in frame from the first base. This record comes from a study of vaccination effects on CD4 cells after COVID-19 (dated by TCRdb to between 2021 and 2024). For the wider study: Two doses of either the BNT162b2 or the mRNA-1273 mRNA SARS-CoV-2 vaccine were administered to participants. Pre-vaccine samples were collected from two convalescent patients 16 days and one week before the first dose, corresponding to 142 and 148 days after COVID-19 diagnosis. A total of over nine COVID-19 convalescent patients and a handful of SARS-CoV-2-naive healthy vaccine recipients were included in the full study. The study compared SARS-CoV-2 spike-specific CD4+ TCR repertoires before and after mRNA vaccination in COVID-19 convalescent patients and infection-naive vaccine recipients. In the study, cultures from other donors were sequenced using the Oncomine TCR Beta short-read assay on an Illumina iSeq 100.

Results and caveats for the whole study, not just this receptor: For convalescent patients, new clones induced by the vaccine made up most of the post-vaccine spike-reactive repertoire, and these new clones were largely distinct from the clones induced by infection. At late post-vaccination timepoints, both infection-induced and vaccine-induced clones showed marked clonal contraction, consistent with waning T cell responses. The study was limited by a small number of convalescent patients, and early post-infection timepoints were lacking.

This receptor was taken from a human donor who had a prior SARS-CoV-2 infection. The sample in question was CD4+ T cells from PBMCs cultured with HCoV-NL63 spike peptides, obtained before COVID-19 vaccination. The cell subset or site label on this specimen signifies: HCoV-NL63 spike overlapping peptide pool stimulation. The chain is made from TRBV18 and TRBJ2-2; a tentative D call is TRBD2 (5 bases match). The CDR3 protein: CASPHIEGASTGELFF. The DNA sequence is as follows: TGTGCCAGTCCACATATCGAGGGCGCGAGCACCGGGGAGCTGTTTTTT.